A single sample is the source of the 27 T cell receptor beta chains below, sequenced in a study of identical twins. TCRdb fed the 5' RACE reads into MiXCR, producing one record per CDR3 protein. The table has some 250,000 distinct CDR3 sequences, 9.5% to 15% seen once. This same sample was also taken into another study, of yellow fever vaccine responses in identical twins.

Sample: memory (CD45RO+) T cells sorted from blood. The source of these receptors is a woman aged 18-30 years in good health.

This clonotype showed up many times. The V gene is TRBV3-1, the J gene TRBJ2-7, with a possible D match to TRBD1 (6 bases). In germline, CDR1 is LGHDT, CDR2 YNNKEL (reference sequence). The V gene lost 1 base and the J gene lost 6 bases, with 16 bases spanning the gap. CDR3 length: 15 amino acids. The CDR3 here is CASSQGWQGMGEQYF. In nucleotides, the CDR3 is TGTGCCAGCAGCCAAGGGTGGCAGGGGATGGGCGAGCAGTACTTC.

This clonotype was detected many times. This chain joins TRBV11-2 and TRBJ1-4; 8 bases are a match to TRBD1. Germline CDR1 is SGHAT and CDR2 is FQNNGV. The trim removed 5 bases at V and 8 bases at J, leaving 7 bases unmatched. The CDR3 extends over 14 amino acids. The CDR3 sequence: CASSQDRVVEKLFF. CDR3 DNA sequence: TGTGCCAGCAGCCAGGACAGGGTTGTAGAAAAACTGTTTTTT.

The chain uses TRBV7-2 and TRBJ2-5; D is ambiguous. Trimming cost V 5 bases and J 10 bases, with 20 bases left between them. Germline V gene lookup returns CDR1 SGHTA and CDR2 FQGNSA. The CDR3 covers 14 residues. The CDR3 loop is CASSLVDPRSVQYF. CDR3 coding DNA: TGTGCCAGCAGCCTCGTGGATCCGAGGTCAGTCCAGTACTTC.

This clonotype was seen a few times. The chain links TRBV27 to TRBJ2-7; tentative D call: TRBD1 (8 bases). This CDR3 spans 15 amino acids. The germline V gene encodes CDR1 MNHEY and CDR2 SMNVEV (reference sequence). Trimming pared 10 bases from V and 4 bases from J, leaving 23 bases between. The DNA of the CDR3 is TGTGCCACCAGGGACTCACAGGGGGGGAAATACGAGCAGTACTTC. It specifies CATRDSQGGKYEQYF.

This chain links TRBV14 with TRBJ2-7; 8 bases match TRBD1. The CDR3 is 15 amino acids. V was pared by 1 base and J by 2 bases, with 4 bases of the junction left unmatched. Germline V gives CDR1 SGHDN, CDR2 FVKESK. CDR3 nucleotides: TGTGCCAGCAGCCAAGTCACAGGGGGAGCCTACGAGCAGTACTTC. Translated: CASSQVTGGAYEQYF.

This clonotype was seen more than once but under ten times. The chain uses TRBV20-1 and TRBJ2-3; no reliable D call. The CDR3 contains 14 residues. Germline lookup yields CDR1 DFQATT and CDR2 SNEGSKA (reference sequence). V lost 5 bases and J lost 4, with 16 bases in between. The DNA of the CDR3 is TGCAGTGCTCTCCCAGCCCCCAATGCAGATACGCAGTATTTT. It yields the protein CSALPAPNADTQYF.

This clonotype was seen a few times. V and J are TRBV7-9 and TRBJ1-1, with D uncertain. CDR1 SEHNR and CDR2 FQNEAQ come from the germline V gene (reference sequence). Between the trimmed V and J ends, which lost 5 bases and 8 bases, there was a span of 12 bases. CDR3 length: 12 amino acids. The chain's CDR3 is CASSAGLGEAFF. CDR3 sequence (DNA): TGTGCCAGCAGCGCTGGATTGGGAGAAGCTTTCTTT.

This clonotype was picked up one time. The chain has TRBV19 and TRBJ1-1; TRBD1 is a possible D gene (5 bases). Germline CDR1 and CDR2: LNHDA and SQIVND (reference sequence). V was shortened by 3 bases and J by 7 bases, with 12 bases between the two germline ends. The CDR3 covers 13 residues. The CDR3 DNA reads as TGTGCCAGTAGTATGGGAGGGGAGAATGAAGCTTTCTTT. This gives the protein CASSMGGENEAFF.

In this sample, this clonotype turned up a few times. The V gene is TRBV12-3 or TRBV12-4, the J gene TRBJ2-5; 7 bases map to TRBD1. V lost 2 bases and J lost 1; bases outside the gene matches: 4. The CDR3 totals 15 residues. The CDR3 DNA reads TGTGCCAGCAGTTTACGGCAGGGGGTCCAAGAGACCCAGTACTTC. Protein: CASSLRQGVQETQYF.

This clonotype was seen ten or more times. This rearrangement joins TRBV3-1 to TRBJ2-5, with D possibly TRBD1 on 5 matching bases. Germline CDR1 is LGHDT and CDR2 is YNNKEL (reference sequence). Between the trimmed V and J ends, which lost 0 bases and 5 bases, there was a span of 10 bases. The CDR3 runs 14 residues. As DNA, the CDR3 is TGTGCCAGCAGCCAAGATCAAGGGGTGGAGACCCAGTACTTC. Translation: CASSQDQGVETQYF.

The rearrangement joins TRBV11-2 to TRBJ2-4; D remains unclear. Trimming stripped 2 bases from V and 7 bases from J, with 12 bases between. In germline, CDR1 is SGHAT, CDR2 FQNNGV. The CDR3 runs to 14 residues. The CDR3 DNA is TGTGCCAGCAGCTTAATGGTATTCCCTAACATTCAGTACTTC. Encoded protein: CASSLMVFPNIQYF.

This clonotype was observed a handful of times. The V call is TRBV20-1, the J call TRBJ2-7; 7 bases are shared with TRBD1. Germline V CDR1 and CDR2: DFQATT, SNEGSKA (reference sequence). The CDR3 contains 15 residues. The junction had 9 bases not matched to a gene; V was cut back by 0 bases and J by 4 bases. CDR3 DNA: TGCAGTGCTAGAGATCCTCGACAGGGTTCGTACGAGCAGTACTTC. Its protein product is CSARDPRQGSYEQYF.

This clonotype has ten or more counts. This chain links TRBV5-6 with TRBJ2-5; possible D gene TRBD2, 5 bases. The CDR3 extends over 13 amino acids. CDR1 SGHDT and CDR2 YYEEEE come from the germline V gene. With 5 bases removed from V and 5 bases from J, the gap between germline ends came to 13 bases. CDR3 region: CASSRTGLETQYF. In nucleotides, the CDR3 is TGTGCCAGCAGTCGGACTGGGTTGGAGACCCAGTACTTC.

The V and J genes are TRBV20-1 and TRBJ2-2, with D hard to call. Germline V lookup: CDR1 DFQATT, CDR2 SNEGSKA (reference sequence). The CDR3 spans 14 residues. Trimming took off 4 bases at V and 5 bases at J, with 14 bases between the two ends. CDR3 in amino acids: CSATANDRTGELFF. In DNA, the CDR3 is TGCAGTGCTACCGCAAACGACCGGACCGGGGAGCTGTTTTTT.

This clonotype appeared a few times. This chain links TRBV6-2 or TRBV6-3 with TRBJ2-3, with 12 bases lining up with TRBD2. The junction had 4 bases not matched to a gene; V was cut back by 0 bases and J by 3 bases. The germline CDR1 and CDR2 sequences are MNHEY and SVGEGT. The CDR3 is 17 residues long. CDR3 residues: CASSYSSSGRATDTQYF. CDR3 sequence (DNA): TGTGCCAGCAGTTACTCGTCTAGCGGGAGGGCAACAGATACGCAGTATTTT.

The CDR3 nucleotides read TGTGCCACCAGTGCTCCGTTAGCGGGAGGAAGCACAGATACGCAGTATTTT. Translating it yields CATSAPLAGGSTDTQYF. The V call is TRBV24-1, the J call TRBJ2-3, with TRBD2 matching 10 bases. In germline, CDR1 is KGHDR, CDR2 SFDVKD. Trimming at V came to 5 bases and at J to 0 bases, leaving 7 bases not matched to a gene. This CDR3 contains 17 residues.

This clonotype was seen more than once but under ten times. The chain's CDR3 is CASSLSRERGEQFF. In DNA, the CDR3 is TGTGCCAGCAGCTTATCGCGGGAACGGGGTGAGCAGTTCTTC. J is TRBJ2-1 and V is TRBV7-6; D possibly corresponds to TRBD2 (6 bases). Germline V lookup: CDR1 SGHVS, CDR2 FNYEAQ. The CDR3 loop spans 14 amino acids. V lost 2 bases and J lost 9, with 14 bases in between. Looking up the rest from reference TRBV7-6 and TRBJ2-1 gives the full variable domain: GAGVSQSPRYKVTKRGQDVALRCDPISGHVSLYWYRQALGQGPEFLTYFNYEAQQDKSGLPNDRFSAERPEGSISTLTIQRTEQRDSAMYRCASSLSRERGEQFFGPGTRLTVL.

This clonotype has just a few counts. This rearrangement joins TRBV28 to TRBJ1-1; possible D gene TRBD1, 5 bases. Germline CDR1 reads MDHEN; CDR2 reads SYDVKM. The CDR3 is 12 amino acids. V dropped 2 bases and J dropped 8 bases, with 9 bases sitting between them. CDR3 DNA sequence: TGTGCCAGCAGTTTAGGGTGGACAGAAGCTTTCTTT. Residues: CASSLGWTEAFF.

This chain connects TRBV5-5 to TRBJ2-2, with D tentatively TRBD2 (6 bases). CDR3 length: 15 residues. Trimming stripped 4 bases from V and 4 bases from J, with 14 bases between. The germline V gene has CDR1 SGHKS and CDR2 YYEKEE (reference sequence). CDR3 loop: CASSTGGIGTGELFF. The DNA of the CDR3 is TGTGCCAGCAGCACAGGAGGGATCGGCACCGGGGAGCTGTTTTTT.

CDR3 coding DNA: TGTGCCAGCAGTCCCCCATCCGGGACTAGGTCCTACGAGCAGTACTTC. Protein sequence: CASSPPSGTRSYEQYF. The chain is built from TRBV6-2 or TRBV6-3 and TRBJ2-7, with 8 bases matching TRBD2. Germline V gene data show CDR1 as MNHEY and CDR2 as SVGEGT. V was clipped by 5 bases and J by 1 base; unmatched bases: 10. The CDR3 sequence is 16 residues long.

This clonotype was seen only a few times. The chain uses TRBV20-1 and TRBJ2-6, with TRBD1 as a possible D gene (6 bases). The V gene lost 0 bases and the J gene lost 2 bases, with 8 bases spanning the gap. The CDR3 spans 15 residues. Germline CDR1 is DFQATT and CDR2 is SNEGSKA (reference sequence). The CDR3 DNA reads as TGCAGTGCTAGAGACTACAGGGCTGGGGCCAACGTCCTGACTTTC. Its translation is CSARDYRAGANVLTF.

The sample holds many counts of this clonotype. This chain connects TRBV5-1 to TRBJ2-1; D may be TRBD1 (6 bases). The CDR3 has 17 residues. The V end lost 0 bases, the J end lost 6 bases, and 19 bases lay between the germline ends. Germline V gene lookup returns CDR1 SGHRS and CDR2 YFSETQ. CDR3 protein: CASSLGGGSLSGNEQFF. In DNA form, the CDR3 reads TGCGCCAGCAGCTTGGGAGGGGGTTCTTTAAGTGGCAATGAGCAGTTCTTC.

The V call is TRBV30, the J call TRBJ1-2, with 8 bases aligning to TRBD1. The CDR3 is 14 amino acids. Germline V gene sequence: CDR1 GTSNPN, CDR2 SVGIG (reference sequence). V trimming: 3 bases; J trimming: 1 base; junction bases outside the gene matches: 4. The DNA of the CDR3 is TGTGCCTGGAGCGGAGACAGGGGTAACTATGGCTACACCTTC. Translated, it gives CAWSGDRGNYGYTF. The full variable domain, rest sourced from reference TRBV30 and TRBJ1-2, is SQTIHQWPATLVQPVGSPLSLECTVEGTSNPNLYWYRQAAGRGLQLLFYSVGIGQISSEVPQNLSASRPQDRQFILSSKKLLLSDSGFYLCAWSGDRGNYGYTFGSGTRLTVV.

This chain joins TRBV6-6 and TRBJ2-7; D uncertain. The length of the CDR3 is 12 residues. Germline CDR1 MNHNY, CDR2 SVGAGI (reference sequence). The V and J ends lost 2 bases and 3 bases respectively, with 5 bases between them. CDR3 sequence: CASSYALYEQYF. Written as DNA, the CDR3 is TGTGCCAGCAGTTACGCCCTCTACGAGCAGTACTTC.

The rearrangement joins TRBV7-2 to TRBJ2-3; perhaps D is TRBD1 or TRBD2 (5 bases each). The ends were cut back, 5 bases at V and 3 bases at J, with 18 bases in the middle. Germline assignment: CDR1 SGHTA and CDR2 FQGNSA. The length of the CDR3 is 16 residues. CDR3 in amino acids: CASSVTGTIGTDTQYF. CDR3 nucleotides: TGTGCCAGCAGCGTTACCGGGACCATAGGGACAGATACGCAGTATTTT.

This clonotype was counted many times. The chain combines TRBV7-2 with TRBJ1-3; D is unclear. The CDR3 totals 15 residues. Germline V lookup: CDR1 SGHTA, CDR2 FQGNSA. Trimming left V 0 bases short and J 0 bases short, with 6 bases between. Here the CDR3 DNA reads TGTGCCAGCAGCTTAGCGGGCAACTCTGGAAACACCATATATTTT. Translated, it gives CASSLAGNSGNTIYF.

The chain carries TRBV15 and TRBJ2-5; TRBD2 aligns across 8 bases. With V trimmed by 5 bases and J by 4 bases, 12 bases remained unmatched. The CDR3 is made up of 16 amino acids. Germline loops: CDR1 LNHNV, CDR2 YYDKDF (reference sequence). Here the CDR3 reads CATSLGGGRIRETQYF. CDR3 bases: TGTGCCACCAGCCTAGGAGGCGGGAGGATCCGAGAGACCCAGTACTTC.